This TCR beta chain comes out of a study of CD4 T cells in relation to SARS-CoV-2 and coronaviruses. Study-level information: Crossreactive spike epitopes shared across donors were mapped to their HLA restriction. General study points: Around two thirds of donors had memory CD4+ clonotypes crossrecognizing SARS-CoV-2 and common cold coronavirus spike. Samples before the pandemic and after infection were not matched within any donor.

Remarks on this clone: Its matching antigen is unknown.

Unexposed donor CD4+ T cells date from about 2010-2019, before the COVID-19 pandemic. Deep TCR-beta sequencing used DNA from uncultured naive and memory CD4+ T cells. Repertoires were generated with immunoSEQ multiplex PCR, while TCRdb's copy carries only in-frame clones and drops some. Here the sample spans tens of thousands of clones, 85% to 95% being singletons. The germline V gene has CDR1 LGHDT and CDR2 YNNKEL (reference sequence). The junction had 3 bases not matched to a gene; V was cut back by 6 bases and J by 4 bases. The CDR3 extends over 15 amino acids. The source is a human donor in good health. The chain links TRBV3-1 (or the pseudogene TRBV3-2) to TRBJ2-1, with 13 bases aligning to TRBD2. Material: naive CD4+ T cells from PBMCs. Subset: naive CD4+ T cells isolated by negative enrichment. The CDR3, as DNA: TGTGCCAGCAGGCTGGGACTAGCGGGGTACAATGAGCAGTTCTTC. It codes for CASRLGLAGYNEQFF.